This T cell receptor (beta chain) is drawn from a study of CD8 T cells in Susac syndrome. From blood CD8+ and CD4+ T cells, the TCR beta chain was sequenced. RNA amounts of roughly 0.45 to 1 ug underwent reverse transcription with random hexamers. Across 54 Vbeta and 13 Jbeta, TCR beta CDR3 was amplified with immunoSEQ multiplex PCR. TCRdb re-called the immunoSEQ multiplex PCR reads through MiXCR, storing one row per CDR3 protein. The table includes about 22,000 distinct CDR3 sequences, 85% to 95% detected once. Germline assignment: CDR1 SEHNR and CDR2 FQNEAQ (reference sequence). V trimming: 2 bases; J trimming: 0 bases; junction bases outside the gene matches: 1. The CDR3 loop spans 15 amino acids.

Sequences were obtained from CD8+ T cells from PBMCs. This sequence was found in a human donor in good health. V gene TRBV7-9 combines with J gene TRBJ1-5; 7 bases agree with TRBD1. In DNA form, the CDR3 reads TGTGCCAGCAGCTTAACAGGGGATAGCAATCAGCCCCAGCATTTT. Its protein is CASSLTGDSNQPQHF.